This T cell receptor beta chain originates from a study of cytomegalovirus exposure and HLA in healthy donors (dated by TCRdb to about 2017). Study-wide context: According to a later analysis, the roughly 120 validation repertoires were produced on the same platform as the approximately 600 repertoires of the first cohort. Along with the approximately 700-subject first cohort, a separate validation cohort of over a hundred different subjects was used. The aim of the study was to test whether cataloging public T cell receptors could identify signatures of past pathogen exposure. To predict cytomegalovirus infection status, the study brought together high-throughput TCR immunosequencing, statistical association of individual TCRs with disease status, and machine learning.

Libraries were prepared through the immunoSEQ multiplex PCR assay. The authors' analysis ran thus. A statistical classification framework was built to diagnose cytomegalovirus status from the catalog of TCR beta chain sequences. Held by TCRdb, this immuneACCESS table contains in-frame sequences only and omits some clones. Under half of the omission traces to an unresolved V gene where checked; the cause of the rest is unknown. Clonal size and the V and J genes are those of that table, whereas D and trimming came from the DNA. The sample data list some 260,000 clones, and about 90% of these were observed just once. The ten largest clones add up to roughly 3% of the sample. The donors were included in the validation cohort of approximately 120 subjects, a group kept apart from the roughly 730-subject first cohort. The investigation overall reported the following: A few of the identified cytomegalovirus-associated TCR beta chains were confirmed in vitro to be specific for cytomegalovirus antigens. According to the authors, the approach could potentially be generalized to other disease states and immunological phenotypes. Most TCR sequences were observed very rarely across donors, whereas some public TCRs were present in many individuals. All 120 or so repertoires were used to score co-occurrence in the validation cohort in a later analysis, because that analysis had no HLA typing for the cohort. The study gave a list of over 150 TCR beta chains associated with cytomegalovirus. In both the original and validation cohorts, the classifier was reported to diagnose cytomegalovirus status with high specificity and sensitivity. Subsequent analysis determined that TCRs grouped into clusters in the first cohort also showed a tendency toward co-occurrence across the 130 or so validation repertoires, and 85% to 95% of cluster scores exceeded 0.

In regard to this clone: No cognate antigen has been identified for it. The sample holds no much larger clone one base away, and base qualities are not on file.

The germline V gene (reference sequence) supplies CDR1 LNHNV and CDR2 YYDKDF. The CDR3 runs 16 amino acids, cysteine and phenylalanine included. The DNA shown is the 48-base CDR3, in frame from base 1. V is shortened by 0 bases, J by 8 bases, and the region joining them spans 17 bases. Rearrangement joined TRBV15 to TRBJ2-1; the D gene may be TRBD1 or TRBD2, since each aligns over 7 bases. Sequencing was performed on PBMCs. This TCR was sampled from a woman in her 30s in good health and CMV-seronegative. The CDR3 corresponds to CATSRDQAGGGDEQFF. The base sequence is TGTGCCACCAGCAGAGATCAAGCAGGGGGAGGGGATGAGCAGTTCTTC.